The 15 T cell receptor beta chains below were found in one sample sequenced in a study of T-cell memory formation after mild COVID-19. TCRdb independently ran MiXCR on the 5' RACE reads; one entry per CDR3 protein. The repertoire holds 400,000 or so distinct CDR3 sequences, with about 20% as singletons. The source material was PBMCs or a T cell subset sorted from them (not recorded which). The receptors shown here come from an adult woman who had mild COVID-19 (a few samples of this study predate the infection). Cell type and time point are not known.

In this sample, this clonotype turned up a few times. V and J are TRBV9 and TRBJ2-2; 9 bases align to TRBD1. CDR1 is SGDLS and CDR2 is YYNGEE in the germline V gene. The CDR3 loop spans 16 amino acids. J gave up 4 bases and V 2 bases, and 6 bases lay outside the gene matches. In DNA form, the CDR3 reads TGTGCCAGCAGCGTGGCTGGGACAGGGATCACCGGGGAGCTGTTTTTT. This codes for CASSVAGTGITGELFF. Full variable domain (remainder filled in from reference TRBV9 and TRBJ2-2): DSGVTQTPKHLITATGQRVTLRCSPRSGDLSVYWYQQSLDQGLQFLIQYYNGEERAKGNILERFSAQQFPDLHSELNLSSLELGDSALYFCASSVAGTGITGELFFGEGSRLTVL.

The chain joins TRBV15 to TRBJ1-1; TRBD1 aligns across 7 bases. The CDR3 sequence is 12 residues long. J was trimmed by 4 bases and V by 7 bases; bases with no gene match: 3. Germline loops: CDR1 LNHNV, CDR2 YYDKDF (reference sequence). CDR3 coding DNA: TGTGCCACCAAAGACAGGGTCACTGAAGCTTTCTTT. Translated: CATKDRVTEAFF.

This clonotype was recorded a few times. The V call is TRBV18, the J call TRBJ2-2; the D is unclear. The CDR3 sequence is 15 residues long. Germline V CDR1 and CDR2: KGHSH, LQKENI. Trimming cost V 3 bases and J 3 bases, with 11 bases left between them. This CDR3 reads CASSPFQVDTGELFF. CDR3 DNA sequence: TGTGCCAGCTCACCTTTCCAGGTTGACACCGGGGAGCTGTTTTTT.

This clonotype was seen a single time. The genes are TRBV29-1 and TRBJ2-7, with 7 positions matching TRBD1. This CDR3 contains 14 residues. The germline V gene has CDR1 SQVTM and CDR2 ANQGSEA. Losses at the gene ends were 3 bases for V and 0 bases for J; bases not matched to a gene: 5. The CDR3 DNA sequence: TGCAGCGTTGATTTGGGGACAGCCTCCTACGAGCAGTACTTC. Its translation: CSVDLGTASYEQYF.

The chain uses TRBV29-1 and TRBJ2-1; D may be TRBD2 (6 bases). V was cut by 8 bases and J by 3 bases, with 17 bases left in between. CDR1 and CDR2 (germline): SQVTM, ANQGSEA. This CDR3 has 14 residues. DNA for the CDR3: TGCAGCTCCTCGAGGGGAGGCCGCTACAATGAGCAGTTCTTC. Protein sequence: CSSSRGGRYNEQFF.

This rearrangement joins TRBV6-2 or TRBV6-3 to TRBJ2-1; D gene ambiguous. The CDR3 is 14 amino acids. Trimming took off 0 bases at V and 4 bases at J, with 7 bases between the two ends. Germline CDR1 MNHEY, CDR2 SVGEGT. CDR3 loop: CASSYSGPYNEQFF. In DNA form, the CDR3 reads TGTGCCAGCAGTTACTCGGGTCCGTACAATGAGCAGTTCTTC.

This clonotype has just a few counts. The J gene is TRBJ1-6, the V gene TRBV9, with a weak D call TRBD1 (5 bases). CDR1 is SGDLS, CDR2 YYNGEE, per germline. V was cut by 3 bases and J by 5 bases, with 18 bases left in between. This CDR3 is built from 17 residues. The CDR3: CASSAQDYQGDNSPLHF. The CDR3, as DNA: TGTGCCAGCAGCGCCCAAGACTACCAGGGAGATAATTCACCCCTCCACTTT.

The V and J genes are TRBV30 and TRBJ2-5; TRBD1 is a possible D gene (6 bases). Germline V gene lookup returns CDR1 GTSNPN and CDR2 SVGIG (reference sequence). The CDR3 loop spans 14 amino acids. V lost 2 bases and J lost 1, with 11 bases in between. The DNA of the CDR3 is TGTGCCTGGAGTCTGGGACAACTCCAAGAGACCCAGTACTTC. This translates into CAWSLGQLQETQYF.

The chain is built from TRBV3-1 and TRBJ1-1; D is perhaps TRBD1 (5 bases). The V and J ends lost 1 base and 0 bases respectively, with 15 bases between them. From germline, CDR1 is LGHDT and CDR2 YNNKEL (reference sequence). This CDR3 comprises 17 residues. The CDR3, as DNA: TGTGCCAGCAGCCAAGGGGCAGGGTGGTGGATGAACACTGAAGCTTTCTTT. It specifies CASSQGAGWWMNTEAFF.

This clonotype came up a few times. The chain uses TRBV9 and TRBJ2-1; D might be TRBD2 (5 bases). The CDR3 spans 13 residues. V was trimmed by 0 bases and J by 10 bases, leaving 11 bases between them. Germline V lookup: CDR1 SGDLS, CDR2 YYNGEE. CDR3 loop: CASSVVTTGEQFF. The CDR3 DNA reads as TGTGCCAGCAGCGTAGTCACCACGGGGGAGCAGTTCTTC. Combining the CDR3 with reference TRBV9 and TRBJ2-1 gives the whole variable domain DSGVTQTPKHLITATGQRVTLRCSPRSGDLSVYWYQQSLDQGLQFLIQYYNGEERAKGNILERFSAQQFPDLHSELNLSSLELGDSALYFCASSVVTTGEQFFGPGTRLTVL.

The V call is TRBV7-8, the J call TRBJ2-4, with 9 positions matching TRBD2. With V trimmed by 2 bases and J by 0 bases, 11 bases remained unmatched. CDR3 length: 19 residues. CDR1 SGHVS and CDR2 FQNEAQ come from the germline V gene. CDR3 amino acids: CASSLRTPERGEAKNIQYF. The CDR3 DNA sequence: TGTGCCAGCAGCTTAAGGACGCCCGAGCGGGGGGAAGCCAAAAACATTCAGTACTTC.

The V and J genes are TRBV7-8 and TRBJ2-1, with a tentative D call TRBD2 (6 bases). The CDR3 is 16 residues long. V was clipped by 2 bases and J by 4 bases, with 15 bases between them. Germline assignment: CDR1 SGHVS and CDR2 FQNEAQ. The CDR3 spells CASSLPQGGKYNEQFF. DNA of the CDR3: TGTGCCAGCAGCTTACCGCAGGGAGGAAAATACAATGAGCAGTTCTTC.

J is TRBJ2-3 and V is TRBV4-1, with 10 bases fitting TRBD2. Germline trimming cut 3 bases from V and 4 bases from J; bases unmatched to any gene: 4. This CDR3 spans 15 amino acids. CDR1 and CDR2 (germline): MGHRA, YSYEKL. CDR3 in DNA: TGCGCCAGCAGCCATGTAGCGGGAGGACCAGATACGCAGTATTTT. It specifies CASSHVAGGPDTQYF.

Only a few counts were recorded for this clonotype. The rearrangement joins TRBV4-2 to TRBJ2-3; 10 positions match TRBD2. The CDR3 has 18 residues. With V trimmed by 0 bases and J by 4 bases, 10 bases remained unmatched. CDR1 and CDR2 (germline): LGHNA, YNFKEQ. Here the CDR3 reads CASSQDRSTSGFADTQYF. Here the CDR3 DNA reads TGTGCCAGCAGCCAAGATCGGTCGACTAGCGGGTTTGCAGATACGCAGTATTTT.

This clonotype was seen a few times. The chain employs TRBV7-2 and TRBJ2-3; D ambiguous. CDR3 length: 16 residues. Trimming cost V 1 base and J 3 bases, with 14 bases left between them. Per the germline V gene, CDR1 is SGHTA and CDR2 is FQGNSA. Here the CDR3 reads CASSLEAPTITDTQYF. CDR3 DNA sequence: TGTGCCAGCAGCTTAGAGGCCCCGACGATTACAGATACGCAGTATTTT.